The subject of this entry is one TCR beta chain. This record belongs to a study of blood T cell repertoires in COVID-19. Study summary: COVID-19 samples from acute and convalescent phases originated in the United States, Italy and Spain. The analysed material was cDNA or gDNA that came from T cells, B-cell-depleted T cells, or PBMCs.

The Seattle site enrolled patients during active infection and followed them longitudinally. Per the germline V gene, CDR1 is SGHAT and CDR2 is FQNNGV. The CDR3 consists of 14 residues. Trimming removed 3 bases from V and 1 base from J, with 9 bases in between. Clones were sequenced by immunoSEQ multiplex PCR, and TCRdb holds only the in-frame ones, with some missing. In the table there are some 520,000 clones, roughly nine tenths of which are singletons. Sequences were obtained from peripheral blood. The receptor was isolated from a young man with COVID-19, enrolled during active disease. The chain joins TRBV11-2 to TRBJ2-5, with D hard to call. CDR3 in DNA: TGTGCCAGCAGCTTCACGGGTTTCCAAGAGACCCAGTACTTC. Its protein product is CASSFTGFQETQYF.